This is a list of T cell receptor beta chains from one sample in a study of PD-L1 blockade in urothelial cancer. Data came from immunoSEQ multiplex PCR; TCRdb stores just in-frame clones and leaves some out. Of around 110,000 clones in the sample, more than 85% were seen once. Sample: PBMCs, taken around atezolizumab (anti-PD-L1) treatment. These TCRs come from a man aged 55 to 70 with urothelial cancer. The CDR3 runs from the conserved cysteine through the conserved F or W.

>TRBJ1-5|TRBV9
CASSVGPGLAQPQHF
>TRBJ1-3|TRBV7-9
CASSQRDTIYF
>TRBJ1-1|TRBV6-6
CASSYGGFGTEAFF
>TRBJ2-1|TRBV19
CASSIEGTGRSSYNEQFF
>TRBJ2-5|TRBV5-1
CASSTTSGDGTQYF
>TRBJ2-7|TRBV5-1
CASSPTGREPYEQYF
>TRBJ2-1|TRBV10-3
CAISRRDYNEQFF
>TRBJ2-1|TRBV20-1
CSAQEDNEQFF
>TRBJ2-5|TRBV6-4
CASSDSRDQGVVEETQYF
>TRBJ1-2|TRBV4-2
CASSQELRGAGGYTF
>TRBJ1-1|TRBV9
CASSGTGTEAFF